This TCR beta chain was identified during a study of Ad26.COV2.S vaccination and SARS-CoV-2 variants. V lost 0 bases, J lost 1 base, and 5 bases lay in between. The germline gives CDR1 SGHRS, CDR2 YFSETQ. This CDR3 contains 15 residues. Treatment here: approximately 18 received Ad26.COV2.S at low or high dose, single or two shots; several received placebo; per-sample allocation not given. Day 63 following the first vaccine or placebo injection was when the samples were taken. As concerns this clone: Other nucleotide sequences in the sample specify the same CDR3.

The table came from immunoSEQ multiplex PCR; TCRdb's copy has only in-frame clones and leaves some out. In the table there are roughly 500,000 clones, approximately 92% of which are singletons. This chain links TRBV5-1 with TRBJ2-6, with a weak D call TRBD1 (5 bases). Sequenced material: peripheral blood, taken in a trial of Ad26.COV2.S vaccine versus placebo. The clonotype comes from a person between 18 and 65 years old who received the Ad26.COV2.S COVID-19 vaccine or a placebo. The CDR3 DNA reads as TGCGCCAGCAGCTTGGCAGGGTCTGGGGCCAACGTCCTGACTTTC. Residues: CASSLAGSGANVLTF.